This TCR beta chain originates from a study of beta chain features in type 1 diabetes. Study outcomes and limitations: Among patients, naive, central memory and Treg TCRB repertoires appeared more similar than among healthy donors. Type 1 diabetes patients showed a moderate but significant shortening of TCRB CDR3s in all four CD4+ subsets.

The isolated RNA, all of it, was reverse transcribed, so expressed TCRB transcripts were what got sequenced. The table came from immunoSEQ multiplex PCR; TCRdb's copy has only in-frame clones and leaves some out. This sample yields just over 600,000 clones, of which about a sixth are seen a single time; about 0.093% belongs to the top ten. Sort purity for all populations was recorded as exceeding 98%. CDR3 length: 16 amino acids. CDR1 is GTSNPN and CDR2 is SVGIG in the germline V gene (reference sequence). V lost 1 base to trimming and J lost 0 bases, with 10 bases between them. The sample holds a few counts of this clone. Its cognate antigen is unknown.

V usage is TRBV30 and J usage is TRBJ2-6; tentatively, D is TRBD1 (5 bases). The sequenced sample was naive CD4+ T cells from blood. This receptor was obtained from a man aged 18 to 35 in good health. In DNA form, the CDR3 reads TGTGCCTGGAGTGAAAAAGGGGCCTCTGGGGCCAACGTCCTGACTTTC. It encodes CAWSEKGASGANVLTF.